This section outlines one TCR beta chain sequence together with its context. Original processing methods: Estimated nucleated cell counts came from reference gene primer amplification. Using immunoSEQ multiplex PCR, the repertoire was profiled, and TCRdb retains in-frame clones only, with some absent. The V and J calls and clone size were taken over from that table, and D and trimming were inferred from the DNA. The table includes approximately 300,000 clones, 70% to 90% detected once. In Seattle, patients joined the study during active infection and were tracked longitudinally. The record originates from a study of blood T cell repertoires in COVID-19. CDR1 is ENHRY, CDR2 SYGVKD, per germline. V lost 4 bases, J lost 4 bases, and 9 bases stayed unmatched. The CDR3 has 15 residues.

The rearrangement uses TRBV10-3 and TRBJ2-5; TRBD2 aligns across 7 bases. Sequencing was carried out using peripheral blood. This sequence originates from a human donor with COVID-19, enrolled during active disease. The donor label of this sample is uncertain. CDR3 sequence: CAISVGGTGGETQYF. CDR3 bases: TGTGCCATCAGTGTCGGCGGGACGGGGGGAGAGACCCAGTACTTC.